This T cell receptor beta chain was sequenced during a study of shared clonotypes between healthy human individuals. The study's findings and limits: Blood alone was sampled, and tissue repertoires likely differ. Non-shared clonotypes had lower generation probabilities than clonotypes shared by all four sorted-subset donors.

V was shortened by 5 bases and J by 2 bases, with 9 bases between the two germline ends. CDR1 is SSHAT and CDR2 is FNYEAQ in the germline V gene (reference sequence). The CDR3 has 14 amino acids. The run depth of the assay was deep. Each subset's genomic DNA was split evenly across several immunoSEQ plates. TCRdb keeps only in-frame clones here, not all; method: immunoSEQ multiplex PCR. Of about 680,000 clones in the sample, about 74% were seen once. This clone was counted ten times or more. Its antigen is undetermined. Source material: memory CD4+ T cells sorted from blood. The subset denotes: CD45RA-negative fraction. The sequence was obtained from a woman in her twenties or thirties in good health. The chain couples TRBV7-7 to TRBJ2-2; no clear D. In DNA form, the CDR3 reads TGTGCCAGCAGCCGCAACCCTAACACCGGGGAGCTGTTTTTT. Its translation is CASSRNPNTGELFF.